Listed here are 9 T cell receptor beta chains from one sample, sequenced in a study of cytomegalovirus exposure and HLA in healthy donors (dated by TCRdb to about 2017). The library was made by the immunoSEQ multiplex PCR assay. For the multiplex PCR, a mixture combining 60 forward primers for TCR Vbeta segments and 13 reverse primers for TCR Jbeta segments was used. This is the immuneACCESS table as TCRdb keeps it, with only in-frame sequences that have V and J called. A part of the clones is gone; compared with another copy, unresolved V genes explain less than half, and the rest is unexplained. The sample table records 90,000 to 120,000 clones; 70% to 85% of these occur just once. Roughly 3.9% of the sample is held by the ten biggest clonotypes. The sequenced material came from PBMCs. These TCRs come from a male donor in good health and CMV-seronegative.

The chain couples TRBV18 to TRBJ2-7; 9 bases are shared with TRBD1. Germline values: CDR1 KGHSH, CDR2 LQKENI. J lost 7 bases, V lost 0 bases, and 13 bases had no gene match. This CDR3 contains 17 residues. This CDR3 is CASSPPYQGTGRWEQYF. The CDR3 bases are TGTGCCAGCTCACCACCATACCAAGGGACAGGGAGGTGGGAGCAGTACTTC.

This clone came up a few times. The rearrangement joins TRBV7-9 to TRBJ2-7; possibly TRBD1 for D (5 bases). This CDR3 comprises 15 residues. V lost 1 base, J lost 1 base, and 11 bases lay in between. CDR1 is SEHNR, CDR2 FQNEAQ, per germline (reference sequence). The DNA of the CDR3 is TGTGCCAGCAGCTTAGATCCAGGGCAATCCTACGAGCAGTACTTC. It specifies CASSLDPGQSYEQYF.

V and J are TRBV2 and TRBJ1-5; 7 bases align to TRBD1. Germline V lookup: CDR1 SNHLY, CDR2 FYNNEI. The length of the CDR3 is 15 residues. V lost 5 bases to trimming and J lost 2 bases; unmatched junction nucleotides: 6. The CDR3 loop is CASSTTGAGNQPQHF. CDR3 bases: TGTGCCAGCAGTACAACAGGGGCGGGCAATCAGCCCCAGCATTTT.

The chain joins TRBV5-1 to TRBJ2-6, with TRBD1 matching over 10 bases. This CDR3 contains 18 residues. After removal of 0 bases from V and 4 bases from J, the junction contained 7 bases not matched to a gene. CDR1 is SGHRS, CDR2 YFSETQ, per germline. Written as DNA, the CDR3 is TGCGCCAGCAGCTTGGCCGGGACAGGGGCCGCCGGGGCCAACGTCCTGACTTTC. Amino acid sequence: CASSLAGTGAAGANVLTF.

With regard to this clone: Because it lacks the conserved phenylalanine or tryptophan at the end, this CDR3 is likely a read error. The limits of the CDR3 on the DNA are not certain, so only TCRdb's listed CDR3 is given. The chain recombines TRBV6-6 with TRBJ2-7; the D call TRBD2 from the table was never checked on the DNA. From germline, CDR1 is MNHNY and CDR2 SVGAGI (reference sequence). Counting both end residues, the CDR3 totals 16 amino acids. The CDR3 sequence: CASSYTSGLSTEVFPI.

The genes are TRBV7-9 and TRBJ1-2, with D hard to call. Germline CDR1 SEHNR, CDR2 FQNEAQ (reference sequence). This CDR3 has 14 amino acids. Trimming cost V 3 bases and J 4 bases, with 12 bases left between them. The DNA of the CDR3 is TGTGCCAGCAGCTTGTATCCGAGTAGCTATGGCTACACCTTC. Translated: CASSLYPSSYGYTF.

The gene calls are TRBV28 and TRBJ1-2; 11 nucleotides line up with TRBD1. CDR3 size: 13 residues. V gave up 6 bases and J gave up 6 bases; unmatched junction bases: 3. Germline CDR1 reads MDHEN; CDR2 reads SYDVKM. For the CDR3, the DNA is TGTGCCAGCAGCCTGGGACAGGGGGATGGCTACACCTTC. Encoded protein: CASSLGQGDGYTF.

This clone appeared a single time. The chain is built from TRBV7-2 and TRBJ2-5, with 7 bases fitting TRBD2. The trim removed 5 bases at V and 1 base at J, leaving 10 bases unmatched. Germline assignment: CDR1 SGHTA and CDR2 FQGNSA. This CDR3 has 16 residues. The CDR3 coding sequence is TGTGCCAGCAGCCTGGCTGGAGCGGGACTCCAAGAGACCCAGTACTTC. Protein: CASSLAGAGLQETQYF.

As regards this clone: It may be a read error: a sequence one base away is much more abundant. The chain joins TRBV6-1 to TRBJ1-3; tentatively, D is TRBD1 (6 bases). The V gene's germline CDR1 is MNHNS and CDR2 SASEGT. The CDR3 spans 13 residues. Trimming cost V 6 bases and J 0 bases, with 6 bases left between them. CDR3 amino acids: CASRDSSGNTIYF. CDR3 nucleotides: TGTGCCAGCAGGGACAGCTCTGGAAACACCATATATTTT.